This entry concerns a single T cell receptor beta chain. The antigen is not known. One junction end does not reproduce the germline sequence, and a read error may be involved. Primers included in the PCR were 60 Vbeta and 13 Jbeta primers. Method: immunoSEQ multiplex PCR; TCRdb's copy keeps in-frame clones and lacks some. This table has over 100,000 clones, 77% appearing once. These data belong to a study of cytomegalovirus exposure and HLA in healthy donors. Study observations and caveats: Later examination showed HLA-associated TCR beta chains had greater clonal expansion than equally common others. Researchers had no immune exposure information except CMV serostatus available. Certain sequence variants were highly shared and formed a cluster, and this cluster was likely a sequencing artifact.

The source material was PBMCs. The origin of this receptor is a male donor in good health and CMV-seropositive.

The DNA of the CDR3 is TGTTCCAGCAGCCCGGGACAGCCCTACGGCTACACCTTC. Amino acid sequence: CSSSPGQPYGYTF. V and J are TRBV7-9 and TRBJ1-2; TRBD1 matches at 7 bases. The CDR3 loop spans 13 amino acids. CDR1 and CDR2 from the germline V gene are SEHNR and FQNEAQ (reference sequence).